Listed here is a single T cell receptor beta chain. This sample is drawn from a study of blood T cell repertoires in COVID-19. TCRdb keeps only in-frame clones here, not all; method: immunoSEQ multiplex PCR. Of 230,000 or so clones listed, more than 65% were seen once; the top ten hold 3.4%. Germline loops: CDR1 SGHTA, CDR2 FQGTGA. The CDR3 runs 15 residues. The V gene end was trimmed by 2 bases and the J gene end by 5 bases; junction bases not matched to a gene: 8. The chain carries TRBV7-3 and TRBJ1-1; 7 positions match TRBD1. The sequence was obtained from a man between 50 and 59 years old who had recovered from COVID-19. The sample was PBMCs or T cells enriched from blood (not recorded which). CDR3 protein: CASSLELAGGTEAFF. In nucleotides, the CDR3 is TGTGCCAGCAGCTTAGAGTTGGCAGGGGGTACTGAAGCTTTCTTT.